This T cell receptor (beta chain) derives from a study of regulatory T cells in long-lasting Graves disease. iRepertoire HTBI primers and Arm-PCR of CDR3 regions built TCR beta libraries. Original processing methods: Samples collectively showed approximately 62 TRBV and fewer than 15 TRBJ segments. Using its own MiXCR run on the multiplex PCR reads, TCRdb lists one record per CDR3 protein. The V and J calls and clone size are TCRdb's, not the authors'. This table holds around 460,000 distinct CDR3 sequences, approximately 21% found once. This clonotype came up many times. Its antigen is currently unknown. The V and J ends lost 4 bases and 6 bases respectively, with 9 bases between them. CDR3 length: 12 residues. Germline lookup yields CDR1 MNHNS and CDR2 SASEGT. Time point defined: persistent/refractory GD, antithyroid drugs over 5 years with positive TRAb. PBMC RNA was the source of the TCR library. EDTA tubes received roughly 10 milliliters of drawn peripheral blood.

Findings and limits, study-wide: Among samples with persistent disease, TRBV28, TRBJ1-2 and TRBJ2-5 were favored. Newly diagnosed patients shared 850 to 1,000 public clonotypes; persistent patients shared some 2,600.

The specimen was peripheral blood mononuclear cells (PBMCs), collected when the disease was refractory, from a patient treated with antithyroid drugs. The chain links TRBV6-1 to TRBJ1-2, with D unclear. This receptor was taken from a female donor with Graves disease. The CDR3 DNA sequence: TGTGCCAGCAGTGCGACAAGCCATGGCTACACCTTC. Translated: CASSATSHGYTF.